The next 16 T cell receptor beta chains were all read from a single sample in a study of metastatic and nonmetastatic thyroid tumors. TCRdb ran MiXCR on the PCR reads. This sample carries almost 9,000 clones, roughly 14% of them seen once, and the ten largest clones take 5.7%. Every patient was untreated before thyroid surgery. The material sequenced was blood. Every receptor here comes from a female donor with papillary thyroid cancer or a benign thyroid nodule (not recorded which). Some clones in this sample may be carry-over from other donors' samples.

J is TRBJ2-3 and V is TRBV28; no clear D. The CDR3 runs to 14 residues. Between the trimmed V and J ends, which lost 6 bases and 0 bases, there was a span of 10 bases. From germline, CDR1 is MDHEN and CDR2 SYDVKM. CDR3 nucleotides: TGTGCCAGCAGACCCTCTTTAAGCACAGATACGCAGTATTTT. It specifies CASRPSLSTDTQYF.

This clone was recorded a few times. This chain links TRBV28 with TRBJ1-2; TRBD1 matches 7 bases. This CDR3 is 15 amino acids long. V lost 5 bases, J lost 5 bases, and 11 bases stayed unmatched. Germline loops: CDR1 MDHEN, CDR2 SYDVKM. CDR3 DNA: TGTGCCAGCAGTCCGCCCCAGGGACAGACATATGGCTACACCTTC. Its translation is CASSPPQGQTYGYTF.

With regard to this clone: A clone one base away is much larger, so this may be a read error. Other DNA sequences in the same sample also yield this CDR3. The chain has TRBV20-1 and TRBJ2-5; 11 bases fit TRBD2. The V gene's germline CDR1 is DFQATT and CDR2 SNEGSKA (reference sequence). The CDR3 has 14 residues. The CDR3 DNA is TGCAGCACAGCCGGGACTAGCGGCCAAGAGACCCAGTACTTC. As protein: CSTAGTSGQETQYF.

This clone was recorded many times. The chain joins TRBV20-1 to TRBJ1-3; D may be TRBD1 (5 bases). Germline-derived CDR1 and CDR2 are DFQATT and SNEGSKA (reference sequence). The CDR3 is made up of 11 amino acids. The CDR3 protein is CGGNVRNTIYF. The CDR3 coding sequence is TGCGGGGGAAATGTAAGAAACACCATATATTTT.

This clone is medium-sized. The rearrangement uses TRBV6-6 and TRBJ2-1, with D uncertain. Germline CDR1 and CDR2: MNHNY and SVGAGI (reference sequence). There are 14 residues in the CDR3. The V gene lost 2 bases and the J gene lost 8 bases, with 13 bases spanning the gap. CDR3 sequence reads: CASSYRSPWDEQFF. The CDR3 DNA sequence: TGTGCCAGCAGTTACCGTAGTCCGTGGGATGAGCAGTTCTTC.

In its sample, this clone is medium-sized. The rearrangement uses TRBV6-1 and TRBJ2-1; 8 bases are a match to TRBD1. Germline loops: CDR1 MNHNS, CDR2 SASEGT. V lost 5 bases to trimming and J lost 8 bases; unmatched junction nucleotides: 5. The CDR3 runs to 13 residues. The CDR3 bases are TGTGCCAGCAGTCAGGGGGCTAGCGATGAGCAGTTCTTC. This encodes CASSQGASDEQFF.

This clone is labeled medium-sized. The rearrangement uses TRBV20-1 and TRBJ2-7; 12 nucleotides agree with TRBD2. CDR1 is DFQATT and CDR2 is SNEGSKA in the germline V gene (reference sequence). V shed 0 bases and J 4 bases; nucleotides not matched to a gene: 4. The CDR3 has 15 amino acids. In DNA, the CDR3 is TGCAGTGCTAGAGAACTAGCGGGAGGCCGATACGAGCAGTACTTC. Translated: CSARELAGGRYEQYF.

This clone was seen a single time. DNA of the CDR3: TGTGCCAGCAGTGAAGGACTAGCGGTGGACGAGCAGTACTTC. This codes for CASSEGLAVDEQYF. J is TRBJ2-7 and V is TRBV2; TRBD2 matches at 9 bases. Germline V CDR1 and CDR2: SNHLY, FYNNEI. The V segment lost 1 base and the J segment 5 bases; nucleotides outside the gene matches: 3. The CDR3 sequence is 14 residues long. The variable domain in full, completed from reference TRBV2 and TRBJ2-7, reads EPEVTQTPSHQVTQMGQEVILRCVPISNHLYFYWYRQILGQKVEFLVSFYNNEISEKSEIFDDQFSVERPDGSNFTLKIRSTKLEDSAMYFCASSEGLAVDEQYFGPGTRLTVT.

With regard to this clone: The junction differs from germline at one of its ends, possibly a read error. V usage is TRBV11-2 and J usage is TRBJ2-2, with a weak D call TRBD2 (5 bases). The CDR3 runs to 15 residues. From germline, CDR1 is SGHAT and CDR2 FQNNGV. The CDR3 nucleotides read TGTGCCAGCAGCTTTCGGCAGAGGGAAGCCGTGGAGCTATTTTTT. Its protein is CASSFRQREAVELFF.

This clone was detected a few times. The CDR3 coding sequence is TGTGCCAGTAGTAACCATGGTCCCTACGAGCAGTACTTC. Its protein is CASSNHGPYEQYF. The chain recombines TRBV19 with TRBJ2-7, with D hard to call. Germline lookup yields CDR1 LNHDA and CDR2 SQIVND (reference sequence). This CDR3 comprises 13 residues. V shed 4 bases and J shed 2 bases, with 9 bases lying between them.

In this sample, this clone is medium-sized. The rearrangement uses TRBV11-2 and TRBJ2-2; 10 bases align to TRBD2. In germline, CDR1 is SGHAT, CDR2 FQNNGV. The CDR3 is 14 amino acids. V lost 2 bases, J lost 6 bases, and 0 bases stayed unmatched. The DNA for the CDR3 is TGTGCCAGCAGCTTACTAGCGGGAGCCGGGGAGCTGTTTTTT. Its translation: CASSLLAGAGELFF.

This clone was seen more than once but under ten times. This may arise from a read error, as a much more abundant clone is one base away. Additional DNA sequences in this sample encode the identical CDR3. The V call is TRBV3-1, the J call TRBJ2-7, with D perhaps matching TRBD1 or TRBD2 (5 bases each). The CDR3 loop spans 13 amino acids. The germline CDR1 and CDR2 sequences are LGHDT and YNNKEL (reference sequence). The CDR3: CASSLLRGDEQYF. CDR3 sequence (DNA): TGTGCCAGCAGCCTATTAAGAGGGGACGAGCAATACTTC.

In this sample, this clone turned up many times. Because the CDR3 is missing its conserved closing phenylalanine or tryptophan, this is likely a read error. The chain combines TRBV7-8 with TRBJ1-5; D gene uncertain. Germline V gene sequence: CDR1 SGHVS, CDR2 FQNEAQ. This CDR3 has 15 amino acids. V gave up 3 bases and J gave up 0 bases, with 9 bases separating them. CDR3 in DNA: TGTGCCAGCAGCTTCGGAGGTGGTAGCAATCAGCCCCAGCATCTT. Translation gives CASSFGGGSNQPQHL.

V usage is TRBV20-1 and J usage is TRBJ2-1, with TRBD1 matching 8 bases. CDR3 size: 15 residues. The germline V gene has CDR1 DFQATT and CDR2 SNEGSKA (reference sequence). The trim removed 3 bases at V and 6 bases at J, leaving 10 bases unmatched. CDR3: CSASGSGTGPNEQFF. CDR3 in DNA: TGCAGTGCTAGTGGCTCCGGGACAGGCCCCAATGAGCAGTTCTTC.

The chain couples TRBV9 to TRBJ2-1, with 7 nucleotides matching TRBD1. J lost 0 bases, V lost 4 bases, and 10 bases had no gene match. CDR3 length: 17 residues. Germline V gene sequence: CDR1 SGDLS, CDR2 YYNGEE. CDR3 in DNA: TGTGCCAGCAGCACACCCGGGACAGATAACTCCTACAATGAGCAGTTCTTC. It is translated as CASSTPGTDNSYNEQFF.

This clone rates as medium-sized. This chain joins TRBV5-1 and TRBJ1-6, with 10 nucleotides matching TRBD1. The V segment lost 4 bases and the J segment 8 bases; nucleotides outside the gene matches: 3. The germline V gene has CDR1 SGHRS and CDR2 YFSETQ. CDR3 length: 14 amino acids. The chain's CDR3 is CASSQDRGYSPLHF. The CDR3 DNA reads TGCGCCAGCAGCCAGGACAGGGGGTATTCACCCCTCCACTTT.